This T cell receptor beta chain comes out of a study of blood T cell repertoires in COVID-19. Study details: In each case, the material was cDNA or gDNA derived from T cells, B-cell-depleted T cells, or PBMCs.

In the source study's methods: Reference gene primer amplification gave estimated nucleated cell counts. Generated by immunoSEQ multiplex PCR, the TCRdb table keeps only in-frame clones and is missing some. Clonal size and the V and J genes are those of that table, whereas D and trimming came from the DNA. The sample holds about 80,000 clones, 60% to 85% seen once. There are 17 residues in the CDR3. Germline trimming cut 2 bases from V and 5 bases from J; bases unmatched to any gene: 13. Germline assignment: CDR1 KGHDR and CDR2 SFDVKD. This clonotype originated in a human donor in a cohort sampled during active COVID-19. The sequenced sample was peripheral blood. The chain joins TRBV24-1 to TRBJ2-5, with 7 bases that match TRBD1. The CDR3 coding sequence is TGTGCCACCAGTGATTCCGACAGGGAAGAGGGCTACGAGACCCAGTACTTC. It specifies CATSDSDREEGYETQYF.